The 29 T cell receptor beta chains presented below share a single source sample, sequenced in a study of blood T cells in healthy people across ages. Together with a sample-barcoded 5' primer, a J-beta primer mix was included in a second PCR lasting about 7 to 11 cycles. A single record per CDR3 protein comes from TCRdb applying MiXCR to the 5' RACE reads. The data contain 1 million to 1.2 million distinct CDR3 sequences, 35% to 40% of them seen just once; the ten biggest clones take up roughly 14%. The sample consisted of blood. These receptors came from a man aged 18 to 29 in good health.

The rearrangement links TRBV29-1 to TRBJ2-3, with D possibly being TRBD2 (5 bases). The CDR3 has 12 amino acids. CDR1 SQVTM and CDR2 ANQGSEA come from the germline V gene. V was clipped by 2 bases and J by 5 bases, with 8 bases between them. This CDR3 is CSVETAGDTQYF. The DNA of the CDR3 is TGCAGCGTTGAAACCGCGGGAGATACGCAGTATTTT.

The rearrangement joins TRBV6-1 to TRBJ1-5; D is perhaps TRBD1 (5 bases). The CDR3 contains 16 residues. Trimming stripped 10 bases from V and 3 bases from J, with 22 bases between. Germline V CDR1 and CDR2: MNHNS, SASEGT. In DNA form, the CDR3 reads TGTGCCACCACACCCACGATCTACAGGATCAATCAGCCCCAGCATTTT. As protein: CATTPTIYRINQPQHF.

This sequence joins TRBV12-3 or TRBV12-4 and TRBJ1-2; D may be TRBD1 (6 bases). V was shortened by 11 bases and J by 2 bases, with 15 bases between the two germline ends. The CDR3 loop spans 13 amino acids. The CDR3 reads CACRGGGNYGYTF. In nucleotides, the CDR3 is TGTGCCTGTCGAGGGGGGGGAAACTATGGCTACACCTTC.

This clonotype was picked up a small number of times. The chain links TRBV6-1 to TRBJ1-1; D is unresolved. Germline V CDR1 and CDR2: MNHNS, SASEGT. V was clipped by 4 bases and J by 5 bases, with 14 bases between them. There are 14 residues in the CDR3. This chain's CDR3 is CASSGDRESTEAFF. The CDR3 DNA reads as TGTGCCAGCAGTGGAGACCGGGAAAGTACTGAAGCTTTCTTT.

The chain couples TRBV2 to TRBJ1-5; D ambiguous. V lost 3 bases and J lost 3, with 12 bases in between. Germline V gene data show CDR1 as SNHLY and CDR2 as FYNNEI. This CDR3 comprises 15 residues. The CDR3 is CASSDPNSYNQPQHF. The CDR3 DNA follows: TGTGCCAGCAGTGACCCAAACAGTTACAATCAGCCCCAGCATTTT.

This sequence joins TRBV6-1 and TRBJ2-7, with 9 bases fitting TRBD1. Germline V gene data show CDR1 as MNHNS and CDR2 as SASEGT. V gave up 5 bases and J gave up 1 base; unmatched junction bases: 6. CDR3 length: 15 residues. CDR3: CASSLGQGTSYEQYF. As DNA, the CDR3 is TGTGCCAGCAGTCTCGGACAGGGGACTTCCTACGAGCAGTACTTC.

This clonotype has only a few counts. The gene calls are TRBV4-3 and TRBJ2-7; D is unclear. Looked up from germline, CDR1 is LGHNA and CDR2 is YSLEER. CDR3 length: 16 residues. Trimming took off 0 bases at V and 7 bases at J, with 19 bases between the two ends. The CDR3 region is CASSQDASFSYNEQYF. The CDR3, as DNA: TGCGCCAGCAGCCAAGACGCCTCCTTCTCGTACAATGAGCAGTACTTC.

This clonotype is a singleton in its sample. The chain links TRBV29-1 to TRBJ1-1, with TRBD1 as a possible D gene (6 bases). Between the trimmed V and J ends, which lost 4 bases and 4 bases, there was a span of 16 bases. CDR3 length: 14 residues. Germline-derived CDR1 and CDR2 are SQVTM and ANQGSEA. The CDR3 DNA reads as TGCAGCGTTGTACAGGGTGATAAAAGCACTGAAGCTTTCTTT. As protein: CSVVQGDKSTEAFF. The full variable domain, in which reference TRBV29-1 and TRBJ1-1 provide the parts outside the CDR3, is SAVISQKPSRDICQRGTSLTIQCQVDSQVTMMFWYRQQPGQSLTLIATANQGSEATYESGFVIDKFPISRPNLTFSTLTVSNMSPEDSSIYLCSVVQGDKSTEAFFGQGTRLTVV.

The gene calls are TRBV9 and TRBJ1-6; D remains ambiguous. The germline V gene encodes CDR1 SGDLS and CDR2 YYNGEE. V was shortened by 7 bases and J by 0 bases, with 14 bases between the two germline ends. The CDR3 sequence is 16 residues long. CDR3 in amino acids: CASGKLSSSYNSPLHF. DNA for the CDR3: TGTGCCAGCGGAAAATTGAGTAGCTCCTATAATTCACCCCTCCACTTT.

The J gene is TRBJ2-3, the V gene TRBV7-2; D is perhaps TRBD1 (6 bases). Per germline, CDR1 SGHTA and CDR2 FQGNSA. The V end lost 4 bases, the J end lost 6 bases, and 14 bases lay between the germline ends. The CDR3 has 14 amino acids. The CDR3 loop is CASSSDRTGDTQYF. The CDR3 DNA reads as TGTGCCAGCAGCTCTGACCGAACAGGGGATACGCAGTATTTT. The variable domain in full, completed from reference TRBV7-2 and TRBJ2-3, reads GAGVSQSPSNKVTEKGKDVELRCDPISGHTALYWYRQSLGQGLEFLIYFQGNSAPDKSGLPSDRFSAERTGGSVSTLTIQRTQQEDSAVYLCASSSDRTGDTQYFGPGTRLTVL.

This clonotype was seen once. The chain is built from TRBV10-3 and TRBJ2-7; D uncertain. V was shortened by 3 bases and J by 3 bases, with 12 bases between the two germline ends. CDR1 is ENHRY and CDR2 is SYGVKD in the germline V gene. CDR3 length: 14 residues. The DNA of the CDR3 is TGTGCCATCAGTGATTTTGAACAGAACTACGAGCAGTACTTC. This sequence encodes CAISDFEQNYEQYF.

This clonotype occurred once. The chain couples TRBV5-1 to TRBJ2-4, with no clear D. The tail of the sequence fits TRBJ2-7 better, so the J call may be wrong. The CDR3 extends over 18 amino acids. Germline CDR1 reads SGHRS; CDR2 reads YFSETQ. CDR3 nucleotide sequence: TGCGCCAGCAGCGGTGACCCAACGGGTCTATTAGCCACCTACGAGCAGTACTTC. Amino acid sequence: CASSGDPTGLLATYEQYF.

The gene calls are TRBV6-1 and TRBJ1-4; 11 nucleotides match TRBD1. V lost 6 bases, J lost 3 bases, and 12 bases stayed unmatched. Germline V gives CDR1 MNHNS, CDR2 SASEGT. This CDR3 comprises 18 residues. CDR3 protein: CASRKERTGGLANEKLFF. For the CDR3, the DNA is TGTGCCAGCAGAAAAGAAAGGACAGGGGGCTTGGCTAATGAAAAACTGTTTTTT.

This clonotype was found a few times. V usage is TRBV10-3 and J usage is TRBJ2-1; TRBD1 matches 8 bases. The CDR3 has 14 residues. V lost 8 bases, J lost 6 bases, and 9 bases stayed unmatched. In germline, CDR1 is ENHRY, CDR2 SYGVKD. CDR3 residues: CAIAQGDGVNEQFF. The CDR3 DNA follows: TGTGCCATCGCACAGGGGGATGGTGTCAATGAGCAGTTCTTC.

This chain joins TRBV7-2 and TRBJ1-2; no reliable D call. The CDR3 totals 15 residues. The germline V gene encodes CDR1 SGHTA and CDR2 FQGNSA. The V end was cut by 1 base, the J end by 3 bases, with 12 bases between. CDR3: CASSLVPGPDYGYTF. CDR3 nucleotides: TGTGCCAGCAGCTTAGTCCCAGGCCCGGACTATGGCTACACCTTC.

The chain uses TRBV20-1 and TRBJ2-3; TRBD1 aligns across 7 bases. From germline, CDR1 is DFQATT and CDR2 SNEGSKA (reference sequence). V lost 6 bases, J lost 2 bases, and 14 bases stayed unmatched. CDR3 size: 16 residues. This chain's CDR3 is CSAVDPSQGYTDTQYF. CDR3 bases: TGCAGTGCCGTAGACCCTTCACAGGGGTACACAGATACGCAGTATTTT.

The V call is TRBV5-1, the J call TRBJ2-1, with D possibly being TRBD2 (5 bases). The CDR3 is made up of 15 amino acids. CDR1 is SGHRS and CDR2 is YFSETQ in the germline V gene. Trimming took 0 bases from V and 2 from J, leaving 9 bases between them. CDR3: CASSLERTPYNEQFF. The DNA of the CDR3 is TGCGCCAGCAGCTTGGAGCGGACCCCCTACAATGAGCAGTTCTTC. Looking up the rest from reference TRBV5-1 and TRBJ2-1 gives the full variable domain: KAGVTQTPRYLIKTRGQQVTLSCSPISGHRSVSWYQQTPGQGLQFLFEYFSETQRNKGNFPGRFSGRQFSNSRSEMNVSTLELGDSALYLCASSLERTPYNEQFFGPGTRLTVL.

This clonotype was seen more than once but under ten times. The CDR3 region is CAISITDGLSYEQYF. CDR3 sequence (DNA): TGTGCCATCAGCATAACAGACGGCCTCTCCTACGAGCAGTACTTC. The rearrangement links TRBV10-3 to TRBJ2-7; D is ambiguous. Germline CDR1 and CDR2: ENHRY and SYGVKD. The CDR3 totals 15 residues. Trimming shortened V by 6 bases and J by 0 bases, and 15 bases separated the two germline ends.

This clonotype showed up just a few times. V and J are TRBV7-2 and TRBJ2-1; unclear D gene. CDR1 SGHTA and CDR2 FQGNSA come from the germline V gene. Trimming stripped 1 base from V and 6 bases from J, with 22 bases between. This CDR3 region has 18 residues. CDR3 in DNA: TGTGCCAGCAGCTTAGTTACAATGTCCCCGGGCGACTCCAATGAGCAGTTCTTC. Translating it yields CASSLVTMSPGDSNEQFF.

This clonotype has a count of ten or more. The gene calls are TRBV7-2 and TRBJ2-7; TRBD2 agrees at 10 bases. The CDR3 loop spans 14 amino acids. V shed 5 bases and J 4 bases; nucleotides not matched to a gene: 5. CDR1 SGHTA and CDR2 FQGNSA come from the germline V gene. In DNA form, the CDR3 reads TGTGCCAGCAGCACAACTAGCGGGGCTTACGAGCAGTACTTC. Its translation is CASSTTSGAYEQYF.

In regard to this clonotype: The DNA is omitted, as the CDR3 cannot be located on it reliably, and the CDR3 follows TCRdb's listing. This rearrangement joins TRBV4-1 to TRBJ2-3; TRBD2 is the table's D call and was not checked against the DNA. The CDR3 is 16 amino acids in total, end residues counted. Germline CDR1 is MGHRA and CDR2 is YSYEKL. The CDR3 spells CASSQEVAGGTDTRYF.

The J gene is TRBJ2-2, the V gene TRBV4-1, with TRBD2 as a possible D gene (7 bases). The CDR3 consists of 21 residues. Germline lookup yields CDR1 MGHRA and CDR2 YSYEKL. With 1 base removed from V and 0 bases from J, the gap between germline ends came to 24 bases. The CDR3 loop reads CASSQGLGGGVMNSNTGELFF. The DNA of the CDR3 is TGCGCCAGCAGCCAAGGCCTGGGAGGGGGTGTAATGAATTCGAACACCGGGGAGCTGTTTTTT.

The CDR3 is CSVRDRGLNIQYF. The CDR3 DNA is TGCAGCGTACGTGACAGGGGGCTGAACATTCAGTACTTC. The J gene is TRBJ2-4, the V gene TRBV29-1; TRBD1 aligns across 10 bases. This CDR3 spans 13 amino acids. J gave up 7 bases and V 6 bases, and 6 bases lay outside the gene matches. CDR1 is SQVTM, CDR2 ANQGSEA, per germline.

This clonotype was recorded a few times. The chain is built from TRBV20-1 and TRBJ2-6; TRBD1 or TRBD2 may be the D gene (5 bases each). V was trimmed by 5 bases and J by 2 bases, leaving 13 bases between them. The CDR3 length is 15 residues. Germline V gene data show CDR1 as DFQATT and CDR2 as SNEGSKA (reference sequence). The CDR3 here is CSAFRPGPGANVLTF. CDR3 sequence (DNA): TGCAGTGCTTTCCGACCGGGGCCTGGGGCCAACGTCCTGACTTTC.

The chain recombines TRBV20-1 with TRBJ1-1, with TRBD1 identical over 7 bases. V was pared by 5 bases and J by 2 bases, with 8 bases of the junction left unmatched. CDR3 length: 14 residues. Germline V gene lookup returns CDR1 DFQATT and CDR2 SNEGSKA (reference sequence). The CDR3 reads CSARRDSGNTEAFF. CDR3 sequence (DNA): TGCAGTGCTCGCCGGGACAGCGGAAACACTGAAGCTTTCTTT.

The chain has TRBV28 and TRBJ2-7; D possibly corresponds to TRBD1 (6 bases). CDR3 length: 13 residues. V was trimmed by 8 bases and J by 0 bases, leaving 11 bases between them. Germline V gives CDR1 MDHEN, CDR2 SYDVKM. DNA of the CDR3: TGTGCCAGCCGCCAGGGGAGCTCCTACGAGCAGTACTTC. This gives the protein CASRQGSSYEQYF.

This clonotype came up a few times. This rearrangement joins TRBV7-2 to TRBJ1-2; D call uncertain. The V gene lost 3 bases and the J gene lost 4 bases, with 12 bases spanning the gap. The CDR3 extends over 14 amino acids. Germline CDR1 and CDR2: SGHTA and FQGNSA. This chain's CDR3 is CASSFWKDPYGYTF. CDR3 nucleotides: TGTGCCAGCAGCTTCTGGAAGGACCCCTATGGCTACACCTTC.

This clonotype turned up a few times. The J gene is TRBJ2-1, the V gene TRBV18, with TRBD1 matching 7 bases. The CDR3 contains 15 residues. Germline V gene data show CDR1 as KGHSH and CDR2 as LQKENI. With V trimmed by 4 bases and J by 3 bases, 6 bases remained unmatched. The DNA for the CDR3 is TGTGCCAGCTCACAAGGACAGGACGTCTACAATGAGCAGTTCTTC. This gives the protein CASSQGQDVYNEQFF. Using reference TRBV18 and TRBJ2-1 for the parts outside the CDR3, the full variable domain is NAGVMQNPRHLVRRRGQEARLRCSPMKGHSHVYWYRQLPEEGLKFMVYLQKENIIDESGMPKERFSAEFPKEGPSILRIQQVVRGDSAAYFCASSQGQDVYNEQFFGPGTRLTVL.

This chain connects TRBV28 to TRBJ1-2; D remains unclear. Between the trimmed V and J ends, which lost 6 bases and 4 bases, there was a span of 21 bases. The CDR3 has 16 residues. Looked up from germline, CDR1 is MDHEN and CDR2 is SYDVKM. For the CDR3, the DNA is TGTGCCAGCAGCATTTATTCGAGAGGTCCTAGCTATGGCTACACCTTC. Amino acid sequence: CASSIYSRGPSYGYTF.